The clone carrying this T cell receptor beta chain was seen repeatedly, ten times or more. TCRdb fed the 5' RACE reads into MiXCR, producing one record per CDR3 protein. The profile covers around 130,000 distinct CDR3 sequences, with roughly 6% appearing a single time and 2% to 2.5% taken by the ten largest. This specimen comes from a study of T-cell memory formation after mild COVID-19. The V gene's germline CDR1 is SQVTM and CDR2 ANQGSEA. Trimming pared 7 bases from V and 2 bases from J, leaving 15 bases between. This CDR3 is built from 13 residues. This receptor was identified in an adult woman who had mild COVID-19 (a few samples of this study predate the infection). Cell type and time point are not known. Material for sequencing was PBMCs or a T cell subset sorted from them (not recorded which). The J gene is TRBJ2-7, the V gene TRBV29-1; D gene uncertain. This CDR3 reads CSAKDLYTYEQYF. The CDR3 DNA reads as TGCAGCGCCAAGGACCTCTATACCTACGAGCAGTACTTC.